The entry that follows covers one TCR beta chain sequence. No antigen is known for it. These data come from a study of shared clonotypes between healthy human individuals. About the research overall: Used for every donor were three CD4 naive, three CD4 memory, two CD8 naive and one CD8 memory plate. Study-level points and caveats: Researchers sampled only blood; tissue repertoires likely differ. In having few donors, the study represented limited genetic and exposure-history diversity.

CDR3 length: 14 residues. Germline lookup yields CDR1 MDHEN and CDR2 SYDVKM. V was trimmed by 5 bases and J by 2 bases, leaving 12 bases between them. The repertoire was sequenced with immunoSEQ multiplex PCR; TCRdb's copy has only in-frame clones and lacks some. The sample includes 650,000 to 800,000 clones, about two thirds seen only once; the top ten take approximately 1.7%. The sample taken for sequencing was memory CD4+ T cells sorted from blood. Subset defined: CD45RA-negative fraction. The gene calls are TRBV28 and TRBJ1-1, with D hard to call. The receptor was isolated from a woman younger than 45 in good health. This chain's CDR3 is CASSTVFLNTEAFF. CDR3 in DNA: TGTGCCAGCAGTACGGTTTTCCTCAACACTGAAGCTTTCTTT.